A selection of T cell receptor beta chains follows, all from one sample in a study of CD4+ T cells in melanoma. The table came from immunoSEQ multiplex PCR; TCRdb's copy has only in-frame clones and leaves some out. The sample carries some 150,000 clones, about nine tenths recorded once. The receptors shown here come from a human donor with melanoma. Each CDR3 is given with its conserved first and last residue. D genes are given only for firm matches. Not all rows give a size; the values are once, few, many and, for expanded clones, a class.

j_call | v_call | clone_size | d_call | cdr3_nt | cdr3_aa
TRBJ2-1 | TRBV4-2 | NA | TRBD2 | TGTGCCAGCAGCGCCGGGACTAACCAATACAATGAGCAGTTCTTC | CASSAGTNQYNEQFF
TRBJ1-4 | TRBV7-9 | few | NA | TGTGCCAGCAGCCGCACAACTAATGAAAAACTGTTTTTT | CASSRTTNEKLFF
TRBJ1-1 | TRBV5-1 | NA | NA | TGCGCCAGCAGCCAGGGCCGGAACACTGAAGCTTTCTTT | CASSQGRNTEAFF
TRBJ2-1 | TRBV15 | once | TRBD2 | TGTGCCACCAGCAGAAGACTAGCGGGGGGGAATGCGGTACTGCAGTTCTTC | CATSRRLAGGNAVLQFF
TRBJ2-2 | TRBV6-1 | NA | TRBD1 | TGTGCCAGCAGGGGAGCCCGGGACAGCACCGGGGAGCTGTTTTTT | CASRGARDSTGELFF
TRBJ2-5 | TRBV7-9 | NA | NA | TGTGCCAGCAGCTCCCTCGGGTGGGGCGCCGGGCAAGAGACCCAGTACTTC | CASSSLGWGAGQETQYF
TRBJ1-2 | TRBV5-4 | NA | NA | TGTGCCAGCAGCTTATCGGGGCGCGGGATGGCGCAGCCCGGCTACACCTTC | CASSLSGRGMAQPGYTF
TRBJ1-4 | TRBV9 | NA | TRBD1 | TGTGCCAGCAGCTTGGGACAGGGGTCAACTAATGAAAAACTGTTTTTT | CASSLGQGSTNEKLFF
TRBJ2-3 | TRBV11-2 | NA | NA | TGTGCCAGCAACCTAGTCAGGAATACGCAGTATTTT | CASNLVRNTQYF
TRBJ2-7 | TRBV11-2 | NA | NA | TGTGCCAGCAGCCTTCAGGGTGGGGAGCAGTACTTC | CASSLQGGEQYF
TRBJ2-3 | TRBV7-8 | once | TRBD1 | TGTGCCAGCAGCTTAATCCCAGGGGGCTCGACAGATACGCAGTATTTT | CASSLIPGGSTDTQYF
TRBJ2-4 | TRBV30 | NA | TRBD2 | TGTGCCTGGAGCGATTTTTCCTTCGGGGGGGCGAATAACATTCAGTACTTC | CAWSDFSFGGANNIQYF
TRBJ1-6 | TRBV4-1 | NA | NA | TGCGCCAGCAGCCAAGGGCCCCCCGGGTATAATTCACCCCTCCACTTT | CASSQGPPGYNSPLHF
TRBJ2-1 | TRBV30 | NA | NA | TGTGCCTGGAGTGTTTCGCGATGGGAGCAGTTCTTC | CAWSVSRWEQFF
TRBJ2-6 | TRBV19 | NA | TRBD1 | TGTGCCAGTACCCCGGACAGGGCGGCCGGGGCCAACGTCCTGACTTTC | CASTPDRAAGANVLTF
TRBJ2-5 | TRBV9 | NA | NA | TGTGCCAGCAGCGTTACAGGGCTGGGGGGGACCCAGTACTTC | CASSVTGLGGTQYF
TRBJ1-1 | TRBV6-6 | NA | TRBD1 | TGTGCCAGCAGTTCCACAGGGGGGGCGAACACTGAAGCTTTCTTT | CASSSTGGANTEAFF
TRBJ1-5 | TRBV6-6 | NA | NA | TGTGCCAGCAGTTACTCGAAGGAGGAAAATCAGCCCCAGCATTTT | CASSYSKEENQPQHF
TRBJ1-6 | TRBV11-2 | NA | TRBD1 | TGTGCCAGCAGCTTATCCCGACAGGGCCCCTCACCCCTCCACTTT | CASSLSRQGPSPLHF
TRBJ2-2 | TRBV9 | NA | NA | TGTGCCAGCAGCGTAGTGTCTCAAACCGGGGAGCTGTTTTTT | CASSVVSQTGELFF
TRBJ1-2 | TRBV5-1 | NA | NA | TGCGCCAGCAGCTTGAGTACCGCCGGACATTGGGGCTACACCTTC | CASSLSTAGHWGYTF
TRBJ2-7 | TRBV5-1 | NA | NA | TGCGCCAGCAGCTTGGGTCGGGTCGAGTCGGCGCAGTACTTC | CASSLGRVESAQYF
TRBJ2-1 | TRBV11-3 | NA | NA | TGTGCCAGCAGCCTCGGGGGCCCCTACAATGAGCAGTTCTTC | CASSLGGPYNEQFF
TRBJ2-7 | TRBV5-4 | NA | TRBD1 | TGTGCCAGCGGAAGATCCGGGACAGGGGCTAACTACGAGCAGTACTTC | CASGRSGTGANYEQYF
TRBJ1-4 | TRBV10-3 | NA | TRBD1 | TGTGCCATCAGCGACAGGGACAGGGGAGGGGATGAAAAACTGTTTTTT | CAISDRDRGGDEKLFF
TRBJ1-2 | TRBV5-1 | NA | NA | TGCGCCAGCAGCCCAGACAGGTACTATGGCTACACCTTC | CASSPDRYYGYTF
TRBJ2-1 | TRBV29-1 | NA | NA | TGCAGCGTTACTGATTTATGGGGGGGCATCGGCAATGAGCAGTTCTTC | CSVTDLWGGIGNEQFF
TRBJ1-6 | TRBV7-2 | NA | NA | TGTGCCAGCAGCTTAAAGGGGCCTAATTCACCCCTCCACTTT | CASSLKGPNSPLHF
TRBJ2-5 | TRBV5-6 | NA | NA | TGTGCCAGCAGCTTCAGGACCGGGTTTGGGACCCAGTACTTC | CASSFRTGFGTQYF
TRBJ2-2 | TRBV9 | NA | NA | TGTGCCAGCAGCTCCGGGGTAGCTACCACCGGGGAGCTGTTTTTT | CASSSGVATTGELFF
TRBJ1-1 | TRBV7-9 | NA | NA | TGTGCCAGCAGCTCTGGAGCACTCATGAACACTGAAGCTTTCTTT | CASSSGALMNTEAFF
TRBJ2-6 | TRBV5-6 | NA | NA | TGTGCCAGCAGCTCGGCCTCTGGGGCCAACGTCCTGACTTTC | CASSSASGANVLTF
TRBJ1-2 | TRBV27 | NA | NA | TGTGCCAGCAGTTTAGGGCCCAAGGGGGGCTACACCTTC | CASSLGPKGGYTF
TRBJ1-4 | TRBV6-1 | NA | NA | TGTGCCAGCAGAGAAGTGCAGGGGACTAATGAAAAACTGTTTTTT | CASREVQGTNEKLFF
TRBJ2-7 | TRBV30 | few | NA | TGTGCCTGGAGTGGGTCAACGATTCCCCCCTACGAGCAGTACTTC | CAWSGSTIPPYEQYF
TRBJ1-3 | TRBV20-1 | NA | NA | TGCAGTGCTAGCTCTGGAAACACCATATATTTT | CSASSGNTIYF
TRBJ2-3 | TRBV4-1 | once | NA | TGCGCCAGCAGCCAAGGTTTTGGAGACACAGATACGCAGTATTTT | CASSQGFGDTDTQYF
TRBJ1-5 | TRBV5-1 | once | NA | TGCGCCAGCAGCTTGGGGAACCCGGCCGGAGGCAATCAGCCCCAGCATTTT | CASSLGNPAGGNQPQHF
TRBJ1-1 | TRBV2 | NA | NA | TGTGCCACCGCAGGGGCCGGGACCACTGAAGCTTTCTTT | CATAGAGTTEAFF